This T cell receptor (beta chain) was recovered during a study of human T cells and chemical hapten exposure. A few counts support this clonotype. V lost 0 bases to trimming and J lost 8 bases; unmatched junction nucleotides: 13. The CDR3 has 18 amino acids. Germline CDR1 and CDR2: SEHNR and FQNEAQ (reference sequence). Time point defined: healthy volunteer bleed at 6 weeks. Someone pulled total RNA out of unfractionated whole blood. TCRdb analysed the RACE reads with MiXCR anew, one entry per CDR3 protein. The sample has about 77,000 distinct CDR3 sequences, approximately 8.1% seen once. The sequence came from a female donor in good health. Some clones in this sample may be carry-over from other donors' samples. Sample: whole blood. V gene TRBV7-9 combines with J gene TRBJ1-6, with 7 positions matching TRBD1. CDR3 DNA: TGTGCCAGCAGCTTAGCTTCAGGGGGAACAGGGGTTTATTCACCCCTCCACTTT. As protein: CASSLASGGTGVYSPLHF.